This T cell receptor (beta chain) was sequenced during a study of cytomegalovirus exposure and HLA in healthy donors. Whole-study results and caveats: The authors reported that TCR beta sequences could predict HLA-A and HLA-B alleles. These predictions were accurate for most subjects in the first cohort.

Every donor was a healthy person donating bone marrow. The study ran its PCR with 60 Vbeta and 13 Jbeta primers. The protocol was immunoSEQ multiplex PCR, while the TCRdb copy is restricted to in-frame clones and leaves out a portion. The table shows some 140,000 clones, with about 68% occurring only once. CDR1 and CDR2 from the germline V gene are SGHNT and YYREEE (reference sequence). CDR3 length: 16 residues. After removal of 1 base from V and 8 bases from J, the junction contained 3 bases not matched to a gene. This clone was observed a handful of times. The target antigen is unknown. What was sequenced was PBMCs. This chain connects TRBV5-4 to TRBJ2-1; 16 bases are shared with TRBD2. The origin of this receptor is a human donor in good health. CDR3 bases: TGTGCCAGCAGCTTGCCGGGGACTAGCGGGAGGGATGAGCAGTTCTTC. Amino acids: CASSLPGTSGRDEQFF.